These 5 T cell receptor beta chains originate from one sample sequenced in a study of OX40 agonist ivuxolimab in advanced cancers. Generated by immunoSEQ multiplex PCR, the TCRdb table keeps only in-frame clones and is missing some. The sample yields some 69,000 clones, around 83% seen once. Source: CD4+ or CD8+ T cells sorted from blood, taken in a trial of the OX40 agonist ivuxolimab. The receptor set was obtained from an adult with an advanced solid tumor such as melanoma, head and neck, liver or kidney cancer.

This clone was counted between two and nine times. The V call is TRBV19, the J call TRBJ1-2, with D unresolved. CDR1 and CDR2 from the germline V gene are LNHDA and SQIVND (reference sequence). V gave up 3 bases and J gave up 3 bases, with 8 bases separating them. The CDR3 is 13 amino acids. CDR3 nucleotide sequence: TGTGCCAGTAGTATCCCCTACTACTATGGCTACACCTTC. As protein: CASSIPYYYGYTF.

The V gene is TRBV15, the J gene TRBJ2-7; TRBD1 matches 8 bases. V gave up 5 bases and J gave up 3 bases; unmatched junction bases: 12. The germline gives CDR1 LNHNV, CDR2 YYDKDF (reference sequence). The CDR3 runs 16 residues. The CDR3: CATSPTRQGADYEQYF. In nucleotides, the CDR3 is TGTGCCACCAGCCCCACCCGGCAGGGGGCCGACTACGAGCAGTACTTC.

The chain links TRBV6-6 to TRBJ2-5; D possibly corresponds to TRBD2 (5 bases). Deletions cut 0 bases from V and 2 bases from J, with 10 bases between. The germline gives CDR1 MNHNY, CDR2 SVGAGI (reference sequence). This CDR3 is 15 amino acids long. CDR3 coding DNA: TGTGCCAGCAGTTACTCCCAAGGGAGACAAGAGACCCAGTACTTC. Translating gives CASSYSQGRQETQYF.

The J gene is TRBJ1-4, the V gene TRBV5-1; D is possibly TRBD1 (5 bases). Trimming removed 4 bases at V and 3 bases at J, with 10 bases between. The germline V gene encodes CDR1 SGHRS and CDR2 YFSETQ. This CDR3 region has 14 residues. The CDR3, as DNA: TGCGCCAGCAGCATGGGACCGTCTAATGAAAAACTGTTTTTT. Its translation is CASSMGPSNEKLFF.

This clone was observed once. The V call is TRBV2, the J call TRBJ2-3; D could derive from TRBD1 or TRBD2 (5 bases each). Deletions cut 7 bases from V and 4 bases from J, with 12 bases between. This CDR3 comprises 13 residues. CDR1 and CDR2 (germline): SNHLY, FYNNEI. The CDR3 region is CASTRDHSDTQYF. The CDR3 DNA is TGTGCCAGCACACGGGACCACTCAGATACGCAGTATTTT.